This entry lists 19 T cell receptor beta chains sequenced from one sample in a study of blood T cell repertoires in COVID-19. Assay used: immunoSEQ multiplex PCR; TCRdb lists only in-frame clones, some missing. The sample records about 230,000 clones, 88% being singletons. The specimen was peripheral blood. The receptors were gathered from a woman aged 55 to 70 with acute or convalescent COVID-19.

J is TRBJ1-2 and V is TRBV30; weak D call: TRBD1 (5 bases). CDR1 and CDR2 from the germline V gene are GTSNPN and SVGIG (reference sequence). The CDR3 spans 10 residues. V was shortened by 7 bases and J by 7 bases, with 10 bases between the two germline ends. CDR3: CAFGGFGYTF. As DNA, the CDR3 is TGTGCCTTCGGGGGGTTTGGCTACACCTTC.

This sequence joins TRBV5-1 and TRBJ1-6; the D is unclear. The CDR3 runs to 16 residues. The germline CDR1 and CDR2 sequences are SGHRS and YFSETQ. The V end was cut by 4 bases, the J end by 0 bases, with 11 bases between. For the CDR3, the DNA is TGCGCCAGCAGCGAGGACTTCAGCTCCTATAATTCACCCCTCCACTTT. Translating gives CASSEDFSSYNSPLHF.

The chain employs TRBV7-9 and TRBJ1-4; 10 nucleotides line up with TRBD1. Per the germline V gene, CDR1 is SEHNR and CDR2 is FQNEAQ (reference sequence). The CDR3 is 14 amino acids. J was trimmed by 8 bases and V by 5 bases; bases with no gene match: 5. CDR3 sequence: CASSLTGGYEKLFF. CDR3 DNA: TGTGCCAGCAGCCTGACAGGGGGCTACGAAAAACTGTTTTTT.

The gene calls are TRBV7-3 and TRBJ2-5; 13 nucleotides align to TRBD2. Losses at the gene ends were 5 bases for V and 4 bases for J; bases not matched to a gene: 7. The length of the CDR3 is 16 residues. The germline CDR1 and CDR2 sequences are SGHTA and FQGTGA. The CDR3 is CASSQTSGGPGETQYF. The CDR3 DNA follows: TGTGCCAGCAGCCAGACTAGCGGGGGGCCCGGAGAGACCCAGTACTTC.

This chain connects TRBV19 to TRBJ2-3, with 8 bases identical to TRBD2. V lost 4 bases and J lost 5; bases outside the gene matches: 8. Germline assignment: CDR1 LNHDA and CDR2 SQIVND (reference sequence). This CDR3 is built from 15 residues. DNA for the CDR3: TGTGCCAGTAGTAGGACTAGCAAGGGAAGAGATACGCAGTATTTT. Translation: CASSRTSKGRDTQYF.

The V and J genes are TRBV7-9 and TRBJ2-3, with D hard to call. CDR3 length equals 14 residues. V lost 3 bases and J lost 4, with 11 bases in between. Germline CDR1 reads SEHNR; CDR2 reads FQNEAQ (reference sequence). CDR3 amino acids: CASSFLGRSDTQYF. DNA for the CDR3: TGTGCCAGCAGCTTTCTGGGCCGGTCAGATACGCAGTATTTT.

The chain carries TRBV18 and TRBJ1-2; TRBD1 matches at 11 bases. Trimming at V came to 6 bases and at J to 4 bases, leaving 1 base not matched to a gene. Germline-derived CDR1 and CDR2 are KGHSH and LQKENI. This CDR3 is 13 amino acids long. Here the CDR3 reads CASSGTGGYGYTF. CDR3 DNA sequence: TGTGCCAGCTCCGGGACAGGGGGCTATGGCTACACCTTC.

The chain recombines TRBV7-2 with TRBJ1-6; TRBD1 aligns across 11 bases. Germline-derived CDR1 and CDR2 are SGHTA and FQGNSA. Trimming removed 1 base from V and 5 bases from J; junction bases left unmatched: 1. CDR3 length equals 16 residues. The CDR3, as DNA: TGTGCCAGCAGCTTAGGGACAGGGGGCAATAATTCACCCCTCCACTTT. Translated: CASSLGTGGNNSPLHF.

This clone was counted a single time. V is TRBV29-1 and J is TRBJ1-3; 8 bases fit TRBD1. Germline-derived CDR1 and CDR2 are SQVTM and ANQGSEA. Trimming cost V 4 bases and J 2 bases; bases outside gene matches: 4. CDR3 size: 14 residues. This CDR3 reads CSVGQGATGNTIYF. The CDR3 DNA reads TGCAGCGTTGGGCAGGGGGCAACTGGAAACACCATATATTTT. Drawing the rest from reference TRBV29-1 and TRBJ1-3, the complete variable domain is SAVISQKPSRDICQRGTSLTIQCQVDSQVTMMFWYRQQPGQSLTLIATANQGSEATYESGFVIDKFPISRPNLTFSTLTVSNMSPEDSSIYLCSVGQGATGNTIYFGEGSWLTVV.

The CDR3 sequence: CASRGQGGRSNQPQHF. CDR3 nucleotides: TGTGCCAGCCGAGGGCAGGGAGGACGGAGCAATCAGCCCCAGCATTTT. This chain connects TRBV19 to TRBJ1-5, with D perhaps matching TRBD1 (5 bases). V was shortened by 9 bases and J by 1 base, with 19 bases between the two germline ends. The CDR3 length is 16 residues. Germline assignment: CDR1 LNHDA and CDR2 SQIVND (reference sequence).

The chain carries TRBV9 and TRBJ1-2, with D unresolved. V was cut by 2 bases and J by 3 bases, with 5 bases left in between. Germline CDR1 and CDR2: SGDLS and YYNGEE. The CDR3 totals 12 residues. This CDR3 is CASSVQDYGYTF. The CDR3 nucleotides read TGTGCCAGCAGCGTTCAGGACTATGGCTACACCTTC.

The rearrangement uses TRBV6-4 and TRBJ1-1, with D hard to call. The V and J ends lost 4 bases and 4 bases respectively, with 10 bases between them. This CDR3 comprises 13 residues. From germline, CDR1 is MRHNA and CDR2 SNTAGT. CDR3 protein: CASSANSGTEAFF. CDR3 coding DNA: TGTGCCAGCAGTGCGAATTCAGGCACTGAAGCTTTCTTT.

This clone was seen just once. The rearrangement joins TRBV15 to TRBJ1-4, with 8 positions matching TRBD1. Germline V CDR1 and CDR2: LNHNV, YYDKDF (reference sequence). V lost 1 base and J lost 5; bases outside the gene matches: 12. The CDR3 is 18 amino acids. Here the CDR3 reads CATSRASSPRGRNEKLFF. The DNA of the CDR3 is TGTGCCACCAGCAGAGCTTCATCCCCCAGGGGGCGGAATGAAAAACTGTTTTTT.

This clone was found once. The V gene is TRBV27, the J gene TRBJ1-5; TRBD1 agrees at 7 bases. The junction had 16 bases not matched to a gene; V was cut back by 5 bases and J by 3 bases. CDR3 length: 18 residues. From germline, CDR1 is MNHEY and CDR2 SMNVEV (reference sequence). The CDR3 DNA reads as TGTGCCAGCAGTCAATCCGGACAGGCTGTCAATTCCAATCAGCCCCAGCATTTT. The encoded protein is CASSQSGQAVNSNQPQHF.

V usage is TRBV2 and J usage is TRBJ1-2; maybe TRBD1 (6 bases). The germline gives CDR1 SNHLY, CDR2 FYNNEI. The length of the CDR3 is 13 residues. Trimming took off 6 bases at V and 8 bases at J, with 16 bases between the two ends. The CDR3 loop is CASSPYRDNGYTF. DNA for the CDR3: TGTGCCAGCAGCCCCTACCGGGACAACGGCTACACCTTC.

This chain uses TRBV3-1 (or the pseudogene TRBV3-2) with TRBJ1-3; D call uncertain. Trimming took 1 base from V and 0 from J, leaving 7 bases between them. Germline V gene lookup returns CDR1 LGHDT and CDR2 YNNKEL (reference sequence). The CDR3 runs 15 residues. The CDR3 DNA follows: TGTGCCAGCAGCCAAGGTAGGAGCTCTGGAAACACCATATATTTT. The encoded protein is CASSQGRSSGNTIYF.

As DNA, the CDR3 is TGTGCCTGGAGCGATACTGGGGGGTTTAGCAATCAGCCCCAGCATTTT. It codes for CAWSDTGGFSNQPQHF. This sequence joins TRBV30 and TRBJ1-5; D perhaps matches TRBD1 (5 bases). Germline V CDR1 and CDR2: GTSNPN, SVGIG (reference sequence). Trimming took 3 bases from V and 0 from J, leaving 15 bases between them. The CDR3 sequence is 16 residues long. The entire variable domain, with the rest obtained from reference TRBV30 and TRBJ1-5, is as follows: SQTIHQWPATLVQPVGSPLSLECTVEGTSNPNLYWYRQAAGRGLQLLFYSVGIGQISSEVPQNLSASRPQDRQFILSSKKLLLSDSGFYLCAWSDTGGFSNQPQHFGDGTRLSIL.

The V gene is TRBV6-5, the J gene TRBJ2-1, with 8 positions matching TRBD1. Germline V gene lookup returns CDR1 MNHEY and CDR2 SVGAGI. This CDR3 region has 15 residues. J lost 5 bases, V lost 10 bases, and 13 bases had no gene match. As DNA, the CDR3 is TGTGCCACCCGGACAGGGCGATTTGGGGACAATGAGCAGTTCTTC. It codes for CATRTGRFGDNEQFF.

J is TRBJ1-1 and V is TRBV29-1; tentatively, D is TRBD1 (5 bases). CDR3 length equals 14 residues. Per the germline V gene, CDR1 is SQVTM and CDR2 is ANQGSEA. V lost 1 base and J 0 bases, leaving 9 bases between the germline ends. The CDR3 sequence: CSVEGGSMNTEAFF. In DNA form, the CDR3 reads TGCAGCGTTGAAGGGGGCTCTATGAACACTGAAGCTTTCTTT.